The next 2 T cell receptor beta chains were all read from a single sample in a study of OX40 agonist ivuxolimab in advanced cancers. Libraries were prepared by immunoSEQ multiplex PCR; TCRdb keeps only in-frame clonotypes and omits some of them. The sample carries about 73,000 clones, 80% to 95% recorded once. The sequencing here drew on CD4+ or CD8+ T cells sorted from blood, taken in a trial of the OX40 agonist ivuxolimab. These TCRs come from an adult with an advanced solid tumor such as melanoma, head and neck, liver or kidney cancer.

The rearrangement joins TRBV7-8 to TRBJ1-1, with D tentatively TRBD1 (6 bases). This CDR3 contains 13 residues. The germline V gene has CDR1 SGHVS and CDR2 FQNEAQ. The V end lost 5 bases, the J end lost 10 bases, and 17 bases lay between the germline ends. CDR3 sequence (DNA): TGTGCCAGCAGCGGCACAGGGTCCATGAGAGCTTTCTTT. This translates into CASSGTGSMRAFF. Full variable domain (rest looked up from reference TRBV7-8 and TRBJ1-1): GAGVSQSPRYKVAKRGQDVALRCDPISGHVSLFWYQQALGQGPEFLTYFQNEAQLDKSGLPSDRFFAERPEGSVSTLKIQRTQQEDSAVYLCASSGTGSMRAFFGQGTRLTVV.

The chain is built from TRBV5-6 and TRBJ1-5; a possible D gene is TRBD1 (6 bases). V lost 2 bases to trimming and J lost 3 bases, with 15 bases between them. Germline CDR1 reads SGHDT; CDR2 reads YYEEEE. The CDR3 runs to 16 residues. CDR3: CASSLASGDINQPQHF. DNA of the CDR3: TGTGCCAGCAGCTTAGCCTCGGGGGACATCAATCAGCCCCAGCATTTT.